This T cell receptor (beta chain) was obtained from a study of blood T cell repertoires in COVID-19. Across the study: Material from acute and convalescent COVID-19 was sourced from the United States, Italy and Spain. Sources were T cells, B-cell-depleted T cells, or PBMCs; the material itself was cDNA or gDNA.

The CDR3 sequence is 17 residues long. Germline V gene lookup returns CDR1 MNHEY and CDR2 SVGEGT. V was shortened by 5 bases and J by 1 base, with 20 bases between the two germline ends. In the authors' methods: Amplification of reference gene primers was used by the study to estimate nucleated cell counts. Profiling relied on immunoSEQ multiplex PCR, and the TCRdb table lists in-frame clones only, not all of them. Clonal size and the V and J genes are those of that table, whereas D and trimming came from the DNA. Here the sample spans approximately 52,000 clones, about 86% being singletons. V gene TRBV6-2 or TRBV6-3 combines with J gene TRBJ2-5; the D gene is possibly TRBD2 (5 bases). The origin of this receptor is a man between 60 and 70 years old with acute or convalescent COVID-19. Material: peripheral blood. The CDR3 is CASSTPSRGQAQETQYF. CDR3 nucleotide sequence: TGTGCCAGCAGTACACCATCCCGAGGGCAGGCCCAAGAGACCCAGTACTTC.